The TCR beta chain described here comes from a study of tissue T cells after allogeneic stem cell transplantation. General observations from the study: Across patients, clones rarely overlapped, yet motif clusters were shared tissue-specifically.

This CDR3 contains 15 residues. The V segment lost 4 bases and the J segment 5 bases; nucleotides outside the gene matches: 7. CDR1 is LGHNA, CDR2 YSYQKL, per germline. Using immunoSEQ multiplex PCR, the repertoire was profiled, and TCRdb retains in-frame clones only, with some absent. The sample consists of under 25,000 clones, around 70% of them appearing once. This clone was detected only once. Antigen specificity is unknown. All gene names here are mouse names. The read is 1 residue too short to cover the CDR3 end, so that end is filled in from the germline J gene. V gene TRBV2 combines with J gene TRBJ1-4; 7 bases line up with TRBD1. The sequenced sample was spleen. The source of this sequence is a female BALB/c mouse in good health. Strain MHC haplotype: H2-d. Incomplete CDR3 DNA: TGTGCCAGCAGCCCTCTTCCGGGACAGAACGAAAGATTATTT. Translated: CASSPLPGQNERLF. The entire CDR3 reads CASSPLPGQNERLFF.